Below, 4 T cell receptor beta chains from the same sample are listed, as sequenced in a study of beta chain features in type 1 diabetes. Expressed TCRB transcripts were sequenced because the entire RNA isolate underwent reverse transcription. Assay used: immunoSEQ multiplex PCR; TCRdb lists only in-frame clones, some missing. The table lists 400,000 to 600,000 clones, 30% of them singletons. What was sequenced was naive CD4+ T cells from blood. These receptors all come from a man younger than 35 in good health.

J is TRBJ1-1 and V is TRBV27; TRBD1 aligns across 12 bases. Germline V CDR1 and CDR2: MNHEY, SMNVEV (reference sequence). This CDR3 has 15 residues. The trim removed 4 bases at V and 4 bases at J, leaving 4 bases unmatched. The CDR3 spells CASSSWDRGLTEAFF. CDR3 sequence (DNA): TGTGCCAGCAGTTCCTGGGACAGGGGGCTCACTGAAGCTTTCTTT.

There are a few counts of this clone. The rearrangement uses TRBV30 and TRBJ1-1; a possible D gene is TRBD1 (6 bases). The germline CDR1 and CDR2 sequences are GTSNPN and SVGIG (reference sequence). Trimming shortened V by 3 bases and J by 4 bases, and 15 bases separated the two germline ends. This CDR3 is 14 amino acids long. CDR3 coding DNA: TGTGCCTGGAGCATGGGCCCGGGGGCCACTGAAGCTTTCTTT. Translating gives CAWSMGPGATEAFF.

The V call is TRBV29-1, the J call TRBJ2-2; 8 bases map to TRBD2. The CDR3 length is 14 residues. V shed 3 bases, J shed 5 bases, and the junction held 5 bases outside the gene matches. Germline CDR1 reads SQVTM; CDR2 reads ANQGSEA. Here the CDR3 reads CSVEGTRWTGELFF. CDR3 DNA sequence: TGCAGCGTTGAGGGGACTAGATGGACCGGGGAGCTGTTTTTT.

This chain links TRBV7-9 with TRBJ2-5; either TRBD1 or TRBD2 may supply D (5 bases each). V gave up 5 bases and J gave up 2 bases, with 15 bases separating them. Germline values: CDR1 SEHNR, CDR2 FQNEAQ (reference sequence). CDR3 length: 15 amino acids. The CDR3 here is CASSPHGAGQETQYF. The DNA of the CDR3 is TGTGCCAGCAGCCCTCACGGGGCAGGGCAAGAGACCCAGTACTTC.